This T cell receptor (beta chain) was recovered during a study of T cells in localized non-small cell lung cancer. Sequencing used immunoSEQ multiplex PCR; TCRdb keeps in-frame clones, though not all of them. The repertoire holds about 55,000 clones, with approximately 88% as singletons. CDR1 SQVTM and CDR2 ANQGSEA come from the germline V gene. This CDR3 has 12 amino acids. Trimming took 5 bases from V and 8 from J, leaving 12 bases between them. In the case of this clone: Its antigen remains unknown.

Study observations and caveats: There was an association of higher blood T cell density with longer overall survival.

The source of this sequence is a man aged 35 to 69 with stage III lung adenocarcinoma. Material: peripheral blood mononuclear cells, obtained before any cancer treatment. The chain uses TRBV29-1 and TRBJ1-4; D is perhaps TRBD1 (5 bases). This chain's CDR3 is CSVRGGTEKLFF. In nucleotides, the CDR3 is TGCAGCGTTCGGGGCGGGACCGAAAAACTGTTTTTT.